This TCR beta chain originates from a study of tumor-infiltrating lymphocytes in primary liver carcinoma. Study-level information: Ranging in age from 30 to 69 years, the patients were men and women. Points from the study as a whole: Blood had a significantly lower top-250-clone fraction than tumors did (p = 0.039). Between tumor regions, pairs overlapped more than tumor-adjacent and tumor-blood pairs did.

From around 0.5 ug of total RNA, TCR beta-specific cDNA was reverse-transcribed using a constant-region primer. TCR beta libraries came from three nested multiplex PCR rounds using slightly modified ARM-PCR. The two initial PCR rounds, roughly 9 cycles each, used TRBV1-TRBV30 forward and C-beta reverse primers. One entry per CDR3 protein, called by TCRdb with MiXCR from the multiplex PCR reads. The data hold roughly 330,000 distinct CDR3 sequences, with less than 75% observed a single time. CDR3 length: 15 amino acids. Germline CDR1 is SGHKS and CDR2 is YYEKEE (reference sequence). In regard to this clonotype: Its antigen is unknown. One base away lies a much larger clone, so this may be a sequencing read error.

Germline DNA was extracted alongside blood RNA, which was obtained from unsorted whole blood. The TCR originated in a middle-aged man with primary liver carcinoma and hepatitis B virus infection. The genes are TRBV5-5 and TRBJ2-3; maybe TRBD2 (6 bases). Material: peripheral blood. Here the CDR3 reads CAGSLEGGYTDTQYF. The CDR3 bases are TGTGCCGGCAGCTTGGAGGGCGGTTACACAGATACGCAGTATTTT.